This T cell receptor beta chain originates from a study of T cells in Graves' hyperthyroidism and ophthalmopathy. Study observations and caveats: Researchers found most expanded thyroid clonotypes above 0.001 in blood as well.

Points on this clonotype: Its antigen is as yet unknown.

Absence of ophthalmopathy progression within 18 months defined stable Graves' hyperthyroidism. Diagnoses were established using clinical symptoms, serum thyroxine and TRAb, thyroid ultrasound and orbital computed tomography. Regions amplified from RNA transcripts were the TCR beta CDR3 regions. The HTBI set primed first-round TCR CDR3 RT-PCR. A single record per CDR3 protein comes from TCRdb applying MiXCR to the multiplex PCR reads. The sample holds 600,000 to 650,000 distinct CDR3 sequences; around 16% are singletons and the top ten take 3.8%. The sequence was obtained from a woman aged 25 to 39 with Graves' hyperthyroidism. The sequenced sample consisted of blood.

This chain's CDR3 is CASSGGLPPYEQYF. The CDR3 DNA reads as TGTGCCAGCAGCGGAGGACTCCCTCCCTACGAGCAGTACTTC. The J gene is TRBJ2-7, the V gene TRBV5-4; TRBD2 is a possible D gene (5 bases). Germline CDR1 reads SGHNT; CDR2 reads YYREEE (reference sequence). The CDR3 has 14 residues. Trimming shortened V by 4 bases and J by 2 bases, and 13 bases separated the two germline ends.